This TCR beta chain is from a study of T-cell memory formation after mild COVID-19. Study context: Clusters of TCRs were largely donor specific. Study-level points and caveats: Contracting CD4+ clones sat mainly in CM and EM; CD8+ in EMRA. A subset of responding clones appeared in pre-infection memory, suggesting cross-reactive memory joined.

TCRdb recomputed calls from the 5' RACE reads with MiXCR, one row per CDR3 protein. The profile shows 45,000 or so distinct CDR3 sequences, about 6.8% of them singletons. This clonotype was recorded at least ten times. Its antigen is not known. V was trimmed by 5 bases and J by 6 bases, leaving 22 bases between them. The length of the CDR3 is 16 residues. The germline V gene has CDR1 SGHTA and CDR2 FQGNSA. The sequenced material came from PBMCs or a T cell subset sorted from them (not recorded which). The gene calls are TRBV7-2 and TRBJ1-2, with D possibly being TRBD1 (6 bases). The receptor's source is an adult who had mild COVID-19 (a few samples of this study predate the infection). Cell type and time point are not known. In DNA form, the CDR3 reads TGTGCCAGCAGCGCGACCGGGACAAGGCGTGGTAATGGCTACACCTTC. Amino acids: CASSATGTRRGNGYTF.